This entry lists 20 T cell receptor beta chains sequenced from one sample in a study of blood T cell repertoires in COVID-19. The repertoire was sequenced with immunoSEQ multiplex PCR; TCRdb's copy has only in-frame clones and lacks some. Of a few hundred thousand clones listed, 70% to 90% are singletons. Sequencing was performed on PBMCs or T cells enriched from blood (not recorded which). The receptor source for this set is a woman aged 45-65 years who had been exposed to COVID-19.

V and J are TRBV29-1 and TRBJ1-4; 8 bases fit TRBD1. In germline, CDR1 is SQVTM, CDR2 ANQGSEA. V trimming: 8 bases; J trimming: 8 bases; junction bases outside the gene matches: 7. The CDR3 covers 12 residues. The CDR3 DNA follows: TGCAGCTTCCGCCGGACAGGGGAAAAACTGTTTTTT. Its protein product is CSFRRTGEKLFF.

This chain joins TRBV18 and TRBJ2-3; D gene ambiguous. Germline CDR1 is KGHSH and CDR2 is LQKENI. The ends were cut back, 2 bases at V and 7 bases at J, with 7 bases in the middle. This CDR3 region has 12 residues. Written as DNA, the CDR3 is TGTGCCAGCTCACCAATTGACAATACGCAGTATTTT. Translation gives CASSPIDNTQYF.

The genes are TRBV7-9 and TRBJ1-2; D unresolved. Trimming left V 2 bases short and J 13 bases short, with 14 bases between. Germline assignment: CDR1 SEHNR and CDR2 FQNEAQ (reference sequence). CDR3 length: 12 amino acids. The CDR3 here is CASSLSSGERTF. In nucleotides, the CDR3 is TGTGCCAGCAGCTTATCCTCCGGGGAGCGCACCTTC.

V is TRBV6-2 or TRBV6-3 and J is TRBJ2-3, with 10 bases fitting TRBD2. V lost 4 bases and J lost 5; bases outside the gene matches: 3. The germline CDR1 and CDR2 sequences are MNHEY and SVGEGT. The CDR3 runs 14 residues. Written as DNA, the CDR3 is TGTGCCAGCAGTTTAGGACTAGCGGTAGATACGCAGTATTTT. Translated: CASSLGLAVDTQYF.

V is TRBV19 and J is TRBJ2-7, with 8 bases identical to TRBD1. Germline V gene sequence: CDR1 LNHDA, CDR2 SQIVND (reference sequence). With 5 bases clipped from V and 2 bases from J, the junction kept 5 bases outside the gene matches. The CDR3 is 14 amino acids. The CDR3 region is CASSSLDRAYEQYF. The CDR3 coding sequence is TGTGCCAGTAGTTCCTTGGACAGGGCCTACGAGCAGTACTTC.

The chain couples TRBV9 to TRBJ2-2; D perhaps matches TRBD1 (6 bases). Germline CDR1 reads SGDLS; CDR2 reads YYNGEE. With 1 base removed from V and 6 bases from J, the gap between germline ends came to 10 bases. The CDR3 is made up of 14 amino acids. DNA for the CDR3: TGTGCCAGCAGCGTACGGACAGTCTCCGGGGAGCTGTTTTTT. Translation: CASSVRTVSGELFF.

J is TRBJ2-1 and V is TRBV27, with 8 positions matching TRBD2. This CDR3 is 15 amino acids long. Germline V CDR1 and CDR2: MNHEY, SMNVEV (reference sequence). Trimming removed 6 bases from V and 6 bases from J; junction bases left unmatched: 10. CDR3 protein: CASRGREGRLNEQFF. CDR3 nucleotides: TGTGCCAGCAGGGGTCGGGAGGGGCGGCTCAATGAGCAGTTCTTC.

CDR3 amino acids: CASSLSRSAWTGELFF. DNA of the CDR3: TGTGCCAGCAGTTTATCGCGGTCTGCCTGGACCGGGGAGCTGTTTTTT. The chain is built from TRBV28 and TRBJ2-2; D unclear. Trimming took off 1 base at V and 5 bases at J, with 14 bases between the two ends. The CDR3 is 16 residues long. Germline V gene data show CDR1 as MDHEN and CDR2 as SYDVKM.

The V gene is TRBV7-9, the J gene TRBJ1-3; D remains ambiguous. The length of the CDR3 is 15 residues. Germline values: CDR1 SEHNR, CDR2 FQNEAQ (reference sequence). V lost 4 bases, J lost 0 bases, and 10 bases lay in between. CDR3 sequence reads: CASSSGVNSGNTIYF. In DNA form, the CDR3 reads TGTGCCAGCAGCTCGGGAGTTAACTCTGGAAACACCATATATTTT.

In the case of this clone: Other nucleotide sequences from this sample produce the same CDR3. V usage is TRBV18 and J usage is TRBJ1-1; D ambiguous. The CDR3 is 13 amino acids. With 3 bases removed from V and 1 base from J, the gap between germline ends came to 6 bases. Germline V gives CDR1 KGHSH, CDR2 LQKENI. The CDR3 here is CASSPTANTEAFF. CDR3 coding DNA: TGTGCCAGCTCACCCACAGCGAACACTGAAGCTTTCTTT.

The chain recombines TRBV27 with TRBJ2-1, with 7 bases lining up with TRBD1. Germline values: CDR1 MNHEY, CDR2 SMNVEV (reference sequence). The V and J ends lost 8 bases and 8 bases, in that order; junction bases with no gene match: 12. CDR3 length: 14 amino acids. DNA of the CDR3: TGTGCCAGCCGGAGCCCGGACAGGAAGGATGAGCAGTTCTTC. Its translation: CASRSPDRKDEQFF.

The chain is built from TRBV6-5 and TRBJ1-1; tentative D call: TRBD1 (5 bases). The germline V and J ends were trimmed by 7 bases and 0 bases, with 15 bases remaining between them. Germline CDR1 MNHEY, CDR2 SVGAGI. The CDR3 spans 15 residues. CDR3 bases: TGTGCCAGCACGGGGGTACTTGGGATGAACACTGAAGCTTTCTTT. It codes for CASTGVLGMNTEAFF.

This clone appeared a few times. V gene TRBV6-5 combines with J gene TRBJ1-2; maybe TRBD1 (6 bases). Between the trimmed V and J ends, which lost 4 bases and 8 bases, there was a span of 20 bases. Germline V gene lookup returns CDR1 MNHEY and CDR2 SVGAGI. CDR3 length: 15 residues. DNA of the CDR3: TGTGCCAGCAGTTTCATTCAAACAGGGAAGGGAGGCTACACCTTC. Its translation: CASSFIQTGKGGYTF.

The rearrangement uses TRBV30 and TRBJ1-1; 8 bases map to TRBD1. The trim removed 4 bases at V and 5 bases at J, leaving 3 bases unmatched. This CDR3 spans 12 amino acids. Germline V gene lookup returns CDR1 GTSNPN and CDR2 SVGIG (reference sequence). CDR3 sequence reads: CAWNRGKTEAFF. The CDR3 DNA sequence: TGTGCCTGGAACAGGGGGAAGACTGAAGCTTTCTTT.

The chain uses TRBV7-9 and TRBJ2-7; 7 bases line up with TRBD2. J gave up 5 bases and V 2 bases, and 9 bases lay outside the gene matches. The CDR3 covers 15 residues. Germline lookup yields CDR1 SEHNR and CDR2 FQNEAQ (reference sequence). The CDR3 bases are TGTGCCAGCAGCTTATCCGGGACTATGTTTAACGAGCAGTACTTC. This encodes CASSLSGTMFNEQYF.

This clone was found many times. The V gene is TRBV15, the J gene TRBJ2-2; D might be TRBD1 (6 bases). V lost 5 bases and J 2 bases, leaving 12 bases between the germline ends. The CDR3 is made up of 15 amino acids. Germline CDR1 LNHNV, CDR2 YYDKDF (reference sequence). CDR3 protein: CATSGLGANTGELFF. CDR3 DNA sequence: TGTGCCACCAGCGGTTTGGGGGCAAACACCGGGGAGCTGTTTTTT.

V is TRBV12-3 or TRBV12-4 and J is TRBJ1-2; D gene ambiguous. This CDR3 contains 13 residues. With 6 bases removed from V and 8 bases from J, the gap between germline ends came to 16 bases. CDR3 protein: CASSQDSPRGYTF. CDR3 bases: TGTGCCAGCAGCCAGGACTCTCCGCGGGGCTACACCTTC.

V is TRBV9 and J is TRBJ2-1; 10 bases fit TRBD1. J lost 8 bases, V lost 4 bases, and 3 bases had no gene match. Germline values: CDR1 SGDLS, CDR2 YYNGEE. The CDR3 has 13 amino acids. CDR3 sequence: CASSTGTGDEQFF. The CDR3 nucleotides are TGTGCCAGCAGCACCGGGACAGGGGATGAGCAGTTCTTC.

This clone showed up just once. This chain joins TRBV9 and TRBJ1-2; D is ambiguous. Trimming took off 4 bases at V and 7 bases at J, with 20 bases between the two ends. Germline loops: CDR1 SGDLS, CDR2 YYNGEE. The length of the CDR3 is 15 residues. The CDR3 is CASSNPGYSSLGYTF. DNA for the CDR3: TGTGCCAGCAGCAACCCAGGATACAGTTCCCTTGGCTACACCTTC.

The chain uses TRBV27 and TRBJ2-5, with D unresolved. The CDR3 contains 15 residues. CDR1 and CDR2 from the germline V gene are MNHEY and SMNVEV (reference sequence). V was clipped by 4 bases and J by 4 bases, with 16 bases between them. CDR3 bases: TGTGCCAGCAGTTGGCGCCGTTGGGCAGGAGAGACCCAGTACTTC. This codes for CASSWRRWAGETQYF.